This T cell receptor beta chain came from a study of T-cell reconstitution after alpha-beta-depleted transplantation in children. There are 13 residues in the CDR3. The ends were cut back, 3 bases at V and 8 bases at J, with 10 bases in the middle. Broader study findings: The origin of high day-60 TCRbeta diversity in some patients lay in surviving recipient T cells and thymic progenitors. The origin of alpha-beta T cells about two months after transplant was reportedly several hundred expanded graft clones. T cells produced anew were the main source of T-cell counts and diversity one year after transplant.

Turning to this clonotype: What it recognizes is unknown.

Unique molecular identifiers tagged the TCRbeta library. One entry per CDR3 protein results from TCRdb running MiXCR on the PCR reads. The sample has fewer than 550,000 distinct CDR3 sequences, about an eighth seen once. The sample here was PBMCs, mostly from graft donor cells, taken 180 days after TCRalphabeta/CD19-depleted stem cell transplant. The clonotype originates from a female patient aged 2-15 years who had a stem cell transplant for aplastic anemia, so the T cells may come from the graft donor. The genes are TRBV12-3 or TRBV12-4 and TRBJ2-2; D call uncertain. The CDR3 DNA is TGTGCCAGCAGTTTTGGGCGGATGGGGGAGCTGTTTTTT. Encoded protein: CASSFGRMGELFF.